The entry that follows covers one T cell receptor (beta chain) sequence. The PCR contained 60 Vbeta and 13 Jbeta primers. Produced via immunoSEQ multiplex PCR; TCRdb's table is partial and in-frame only. The table includes about 300,000 clones, just over 85% detected once. The sample belongs to a study of cytomegalovirus exposure and HLA in healthy donors. V was trimmed by 1 base and J by 2 bases, leaving 5 bases between them. There are 13 residues in the CDR3. Germline V CDR1 and CDR2: LNHNV, YYDKDF (reference sequence). This receptor was identified in a man aged 35 to 55 in good health and CMV-seropositive. The rearrangement joins TRBV15 to TRBJ2-5, with D hard to call. Source material: PBMCs. The DNA of the CDR3 is TGTGCCACCAGCAGAGGGGCTCAAGAGACCCAGTACTTC. Translated, it gives CATSRGAQETQYF.